This TCR beta chain was observed in a study of blood T cell repertoires in COVID-19. As for the study in general: T cells, B-cell-depleted T cells, or PBMCs provided the cDNA or gDNA that served as material.

In the authors' workflow: Nucleated cell counts were estimated from reference gene primer amplification. The repertoire was sequenced with immunoSEQ multiplex PCR; TCRdb's copy has only in-frame clones and lacks some. That table is the source of V, J and clone size, and D and trimming were worked out from the DNA. This sample has around 200,000 clones, with around 82% found just once. The length of the CDR3 is 13 residues. J lost 0 bases, V lost 10 bases, and 5 bases had no gene match. Germline assignment: CDR1 SNHLY and CDR2 FYNNEI. Sequenced input: peripheral blood. The chain is built from TRBV2 and TRBJ2-7; 8 positions match TRBD1. The source of this sequence is a man aged 50-59 years with active or convalescent COVID-19. The CDR3 spells CATVDRDSYEQYF. The CDR3 DNA reads TGTGCCACTGTGGACAGGGACTCCTACGAGCAGTACTTC. The full variable domain, with the rest looked up from reference TRBV2 and TRBJ2-7, is EPEVTQTPSHQVTQMGQEVILRCVPISNHLYFYWYRQILGQKVEFLVSFYNNEISEKSEIFDDQFSVERPDGSNFTLKIRSTKLEDSAMYFCATVDRDSYEQYFGPGTRLTVT.